This entry is about one T cell receptor beta chain. This entry comes from a study of blood T cell repertoires in COVID-19. For the study at large: Italy, Spain and the United States were the sources of the convalescent and acute COVID-19 samples.

Data came from immunoSEQ multiplex PCR; TCRdb stores just in-frame clones and leaves some out. The data contain 150,000 to 200,000 clones, about 83% of them singletons. The Seattle patients, enrolled during active infection, were followed longitudinally. CDR1 and CDR2 (germline): SGHAT, FQNNGV. The CDR3 is 14 amino acids. Trimming left V 1 base short and J 4 bases short, with 8 bases between. The receptor was isolated from a woman between 65 and 79 years old with COVID-19, enrolled during active disease. Sequenced: peripheral blood. The V gene is TRBV11-2, the J gene TRBJ2-1; tentative D call: TRBD1 (6 bases). The CDR3 loop is CASSLVTGYNEQFF. In DNA, the CDR3 is TGTGCCAGCAGCTTAGTTACAGGGTACAATGAGCAGTTCTTC.